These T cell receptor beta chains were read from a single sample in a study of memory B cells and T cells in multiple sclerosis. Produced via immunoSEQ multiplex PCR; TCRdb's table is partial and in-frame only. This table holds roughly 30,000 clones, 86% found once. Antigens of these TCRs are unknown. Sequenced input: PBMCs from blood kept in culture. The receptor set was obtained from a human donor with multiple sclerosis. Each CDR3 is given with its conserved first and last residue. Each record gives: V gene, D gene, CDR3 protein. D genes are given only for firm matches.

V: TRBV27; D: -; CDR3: CASSSGRTGELFF
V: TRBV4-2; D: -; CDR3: CAGSIGGNTEAFF
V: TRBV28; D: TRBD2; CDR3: CASSLSRTSRHEQFF
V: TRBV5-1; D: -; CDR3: CASSLAGDTQYF
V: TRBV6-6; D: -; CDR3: CASSYSPLVNEQYF
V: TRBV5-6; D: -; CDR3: CASSLGQSPSTDTQYF
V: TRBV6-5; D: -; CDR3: CASSYSEVGRETQYF
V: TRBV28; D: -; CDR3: CASSLELVQPQHF
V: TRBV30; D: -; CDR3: CAGQTGGNTEAFF
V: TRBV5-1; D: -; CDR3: CASSEVPGNYEQYF
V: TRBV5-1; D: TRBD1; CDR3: CASSLVIGQGAGEQYF
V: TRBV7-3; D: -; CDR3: CASSSGPRGEQYF
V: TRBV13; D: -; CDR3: CASSLGRGNEQFF
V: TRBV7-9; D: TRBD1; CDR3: CASSPSQFWTGPLNYGYTF
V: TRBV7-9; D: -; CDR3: CASSAITGGGDTQYF
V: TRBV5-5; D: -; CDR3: CASSSIGGAISYEQYF
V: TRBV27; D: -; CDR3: CASSFDRNTGELFF
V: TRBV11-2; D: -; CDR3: CASSLEGRDLWYF
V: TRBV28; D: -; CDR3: CASRAGGKEYEQYF
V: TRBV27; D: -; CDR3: CASSLHSPGTLGTEAFF
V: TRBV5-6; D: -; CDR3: CASSLGLAGELFF
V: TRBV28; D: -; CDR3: CASRDTLSSYEQYF
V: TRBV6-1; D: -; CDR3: CASFAGTNTGELFF
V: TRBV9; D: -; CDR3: CASSVGSRHGYTF
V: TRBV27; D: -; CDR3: CASSLTRDMFYNEQFF
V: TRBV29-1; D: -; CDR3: CSVLGRMNTEAFF